Listed here are 8 T cell receptor beta chains from one sample, sequenced in a study of beta chain features in type 1 diabetes. Whole-study findings and limits: There was a moderate but significant shortening of TCRB CDR3s in all four CD4+ subsets of Type 1 diabetes patients.

Sequencing targeted expressed TCRB transcripts, as all isolated RNA had been reverse transcribed. The assay was immunoSEQ multiplex PCR, and TCRdb's table has in-frame clones only and misses some. Of some 350,000 clones in the sample, roughly 12% were seen once. No antigen has been assigned to these receptors. The specimen was naive CD4+ T cells from blood. The receptors stem from a woman aged 18-29 years with type 1 diabetes.

This clone was found a few times. The rearrangement uses TRBV10-3 and TRBJ2-6; a weak D match, TRBD1 (6 bases). CDR1 and CDR2 (germline): ENHRY, SYGVKD. With 4 bases removed from V and 4 bases from J, the gap between germline ends came to 11 bases. The CDR3 totals 15 residues. CDR3 region: CAISGQAPGANVLTF. In DNA form, the CDR3 reads TGTGCCATCAGTGGACAGGCCCCGGGGGCCAACGTCCTGACTTTC.

This clone showed up just a few times. V gene TRBV14 combines with J gene TRBJ2-1, with TRBD2 identical over 13 bases. This CDR3 region has 16 residues. The V and J ends lost 4 bases and 4 bases, in that order; junction bases with no gene match: 4. Germline loops: CDR1 SGHDN, CDR2 FVKESK. In DNA form, the CDR3 reads TGTGCCAGCAGCCGGACTAGCGGGAGTGTTTACAATGAGCAGTTCTTC. The encoded protein is CASSRTSGSVYNEQFF.

The chain has TRBV11-2 and TRBJ1-5; D remains unclear. Germline CDR1 reads SGHAT; CDR2 reads FQNNGV. This CDR3 is 14 amino acids long. V was trimmed by 1 base and J by 5 bases, leaving 9 bases between them. The CDR3 sequence is CASSLVADYQPQHF. The CDR3 DNA reads TGTGCCAGCAGCTTAGTGGCAGACTATCAGCCCCAGCATTTT.

This clone was detected a few times. The V call is TRBV5-4, the J call TRBJ1-2, with D perhaps matching TRBD1 (6 bases). The CDR3 has 16 residues. The V and J ends lost 4 bases and 0 bases respectively, with 16 bases between them. Germline CDR1 and CDR2: SGHNT and YYREEE (reference sequence). CDR3 protein: CASSPYTGSPNYGYTF. The CDR3 nucleotides are TGTGCCAGCAGCCCCTATACAGGGTCCCCTAACTATGGCTACACCTTC.

This clone was detected a few times. The chain recombines TRBV7-2 with TRBJ2-3; 10 positions match TRBD2. Germline V gene data show CDR1 as SGHTA and CDR2 as FQGNSA. V was pared by 6 bases and J by 1 base, with 7 bases of the junction left unmatched. The CDR3 sequence is 16 residues long. CDR3 sequence: CASSFQGLAGTDTQYF. In DNA form, the CDR3 reads TGTGCCAGCAGTTTCCAAGGACTAGCGGGCACAGATACGCAGTATTTT. The full variable domain, with the rest looked up from reference TRBV7-2 and TRBJ2-3, is GAGVSQSPSNKVTEKGKDVELRCDPISGHTALYWYRQSLGQGLEFLIYFQGNSAPDKSGLPSDRFSAERTGGSVSTLTIQRTQQEDSAVYLCASSFQGLAGTDTQYFGPGTRLTVL.

This clone appeared a few times. The CDR3, as DNA: TGTGCCAGCAGTTTACAGGGTTGGGAGGGCGAGCAGTACTTC. This gives the protein CASSLQGWEGEQYF. The V and J genes are TRBV27 and TRBJ2-7; 7 bases match TRBD2. The germline gives CDR1 MNHEY, CDR2 SMNVEV (reference sequence). The V and J ends lost 2 bases and 6 bases, in that order; junction bases with no gene match: 7. This CDR3 region has 14 residues.

In this sample, this clone turned up a few times. This chain joins TRBV7-7 and TRBJ2-7; 12 bases map to TRBD2. This CDR3 has 16 residues. V shed 1 base, J shed 3 bases, and the junction held 4 bases outside the gene matches. CDR1 and CDR2 from the germline V gene are SSHAT and FNYEAQ (reference sequence). CDR3 residues: CASSLGTSGNYYEQYV. As DNA, the CDR3 is TGTGCCAGCAGCTTAGGGACTAGCGGGAACTACTACGAGCAGTACGTC.

This clone was detected only a few times. The V and J genes are TRBV19 and TRBJ2-6; 7 positions match TRBD1. CDR3 length: 17 amino acids. Germline CDR1 and CDR2: LNHDA and SQIVND (reference sequence). V was clipped by 8 bases and J by 0 bases; unmatched bases: 10. For the CDR3, the DNA is TGTGCCAGTTCCACAGGACAGGCCCTCTCTGGGGCCAACGTCCTGACTTTC. The encoded protein is CASSTGQALSGANVLTF. The full variable domain, rest sourced from reference TRBV19 and TRBJ2-6, is DGGITQSPKYLFRKEGQNVTLSCEQNLNHDAMYWYRQDPGQGLRLIYYSQIVNDFQKGDIAEGYSVSREKKESFPLTVTSAQKNPTAFYLCASSTGQALSGANVLTFGAGSRLTVL.